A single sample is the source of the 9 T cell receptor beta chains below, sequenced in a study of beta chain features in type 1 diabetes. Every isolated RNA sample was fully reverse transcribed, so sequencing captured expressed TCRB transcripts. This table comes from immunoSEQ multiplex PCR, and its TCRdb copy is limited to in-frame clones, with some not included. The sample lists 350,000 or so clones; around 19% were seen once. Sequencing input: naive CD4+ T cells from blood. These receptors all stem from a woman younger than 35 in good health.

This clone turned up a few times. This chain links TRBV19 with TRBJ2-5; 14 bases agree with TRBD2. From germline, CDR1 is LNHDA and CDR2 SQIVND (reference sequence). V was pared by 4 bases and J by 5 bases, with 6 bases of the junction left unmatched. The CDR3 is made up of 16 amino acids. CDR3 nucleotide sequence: TGTGCCAGTAGTACCAGGACTAGCGGGAGGCTTGAGACCCAGTACTTC. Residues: CASSTRTSGRLETQYF.

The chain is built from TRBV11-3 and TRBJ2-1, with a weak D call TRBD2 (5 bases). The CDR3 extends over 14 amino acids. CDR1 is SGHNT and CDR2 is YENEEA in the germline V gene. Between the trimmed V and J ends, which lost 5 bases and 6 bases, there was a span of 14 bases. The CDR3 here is CASSPADATNEQFF. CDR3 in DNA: TGTGCCAGCAGCCCAGCGGACGCAACCAATGAGCAGTTCTTC.

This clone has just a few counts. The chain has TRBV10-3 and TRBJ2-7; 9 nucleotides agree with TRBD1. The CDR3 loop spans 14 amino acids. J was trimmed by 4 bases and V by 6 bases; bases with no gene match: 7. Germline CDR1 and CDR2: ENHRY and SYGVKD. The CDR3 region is CAIRRTGAYYEQYF. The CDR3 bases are TGTGCCATCAGACGGACAGGGGCGTATTACGAGCAGTACTTC.

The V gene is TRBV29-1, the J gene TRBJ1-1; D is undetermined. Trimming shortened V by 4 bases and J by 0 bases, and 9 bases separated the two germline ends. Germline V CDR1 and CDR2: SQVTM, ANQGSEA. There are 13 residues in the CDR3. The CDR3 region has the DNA TGCAGCGTTGTAAAAAATATGAACACTGAAGCTTTCTTT. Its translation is CSVVKNMNTEAFF.

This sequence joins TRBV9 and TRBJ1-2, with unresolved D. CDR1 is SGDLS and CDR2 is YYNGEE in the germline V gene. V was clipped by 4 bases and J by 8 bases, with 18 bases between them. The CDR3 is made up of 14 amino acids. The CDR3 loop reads CASSPAGNPGGYTF. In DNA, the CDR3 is TGTGCCAGCAGCCCAGCCGGGAATCCTGGCGGCTACACCTTC.

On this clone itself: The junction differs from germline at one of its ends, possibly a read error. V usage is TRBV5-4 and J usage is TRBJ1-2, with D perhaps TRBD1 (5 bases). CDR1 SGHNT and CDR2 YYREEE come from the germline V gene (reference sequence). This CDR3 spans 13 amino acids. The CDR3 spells CASSLGGDYGYTF. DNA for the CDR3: TGTGCCAGCAGTTTGGGGGGGGACTATGGCTACACCTTC.

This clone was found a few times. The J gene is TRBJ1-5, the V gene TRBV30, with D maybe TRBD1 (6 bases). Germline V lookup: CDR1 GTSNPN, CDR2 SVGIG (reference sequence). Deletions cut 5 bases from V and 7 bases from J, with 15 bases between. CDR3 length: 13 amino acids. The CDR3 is CAWRRGNEQPQHF. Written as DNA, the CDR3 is TGTGCCTGGCGTAGGGGGAATGAACAGCCCCAGCATTTT. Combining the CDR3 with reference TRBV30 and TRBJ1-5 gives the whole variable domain SQTIHQWPATLVQPVGSPLSLECTVEGTSNPNLYWYRQAAGRGLQLLFYSVGIGQISSEVPQNLSASRPQDRQFILSSKKLLLSDSGFYLCAWRRGNEQPQHFGDGTRLSIL.

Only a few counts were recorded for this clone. This CDR3 is CSQIWSSMNTEAFF. CDR3 DNA: TGCAGCCAAATATGGAGTTCGATGAACACTGAAGCTTTCTTT. The J gene is TRBJ1-1, the V gene TRBV29-1; D call uncertain. There are 14 residues in the CDR3. The germline V gene encodes CDR1 SQVTM and CDR2 ANQGSEA. V shed 8 bases and J shed 0 bases, with 16 bases lying between them.

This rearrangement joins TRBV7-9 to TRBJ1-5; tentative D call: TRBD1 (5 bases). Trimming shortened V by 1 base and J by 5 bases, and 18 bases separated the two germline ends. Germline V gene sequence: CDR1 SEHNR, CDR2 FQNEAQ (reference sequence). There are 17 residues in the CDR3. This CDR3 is CASSLGGRVRLDQPQHF. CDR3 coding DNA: TGTGCCAGCAGCTTAGGGGGGAGGGTCCGACTGGATCAGCCCCAGCATTTT.